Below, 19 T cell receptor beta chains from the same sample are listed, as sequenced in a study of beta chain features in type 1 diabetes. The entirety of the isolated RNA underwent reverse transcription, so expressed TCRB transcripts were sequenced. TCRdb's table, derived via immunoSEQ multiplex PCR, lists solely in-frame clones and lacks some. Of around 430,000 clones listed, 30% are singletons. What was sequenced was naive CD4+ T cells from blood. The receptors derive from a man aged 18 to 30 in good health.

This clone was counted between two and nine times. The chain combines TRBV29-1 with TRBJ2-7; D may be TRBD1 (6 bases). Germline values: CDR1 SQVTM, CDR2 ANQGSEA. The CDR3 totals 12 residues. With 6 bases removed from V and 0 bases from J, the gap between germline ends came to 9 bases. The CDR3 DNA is TGCAGCGTATGGACAGACTCCTACGAGCAGTACTTC. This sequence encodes CSVWTDSYEQYF.

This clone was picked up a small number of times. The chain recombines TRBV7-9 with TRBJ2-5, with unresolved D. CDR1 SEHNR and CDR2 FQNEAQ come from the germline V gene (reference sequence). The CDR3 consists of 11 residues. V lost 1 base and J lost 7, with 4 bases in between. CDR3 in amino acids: CASSLDGTQYF. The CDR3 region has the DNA TGTGCCAGCAGCTTAGATGGGACCCAGTACTTC.

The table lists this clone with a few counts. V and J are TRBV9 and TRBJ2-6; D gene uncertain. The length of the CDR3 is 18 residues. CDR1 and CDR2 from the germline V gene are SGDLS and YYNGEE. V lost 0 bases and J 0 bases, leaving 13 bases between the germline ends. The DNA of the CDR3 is TGTGCCAGCAGCGTAGTACCCCCCCAGGCCTCTGGGGCCAACGTCCTGACTTTC. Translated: CASSVVPPQASGANVLTF.

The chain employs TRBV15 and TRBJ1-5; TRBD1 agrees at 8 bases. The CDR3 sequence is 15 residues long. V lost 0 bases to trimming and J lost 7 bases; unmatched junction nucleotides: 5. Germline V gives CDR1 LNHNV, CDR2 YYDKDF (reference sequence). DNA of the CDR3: TGTGCCACCAGCAGAGAGGGACAGGCAGGCCAGCCCCAGCATTTT. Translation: CATSREGQAGQPQHF. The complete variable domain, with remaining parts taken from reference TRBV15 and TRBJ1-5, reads DAMVIQNPRYQVTQFGKPVTLSCSQTLNHNVMYWYQQKSSQAPKLLFHYYDKDFNNEADTPDNFQSRRPNTSFCFLDIRSPGLGDTAMYLCATSREGQAGQPQHFGDGTRLSIL.

Written as DNA, the CDR3 is TGCGCCAGCAGCCAAGAGGGGGGATATAGCACAGATACGCAGTATTTT. Translated, it gives CASSQEGGYSTDTQYF. The rearrangement uses TRBV4-3 and TRBJ2-3; perhaps TRBD2 as D (6 bases). Germline lookup yields CDR1 LGHNA and CDR2 YSLEER. Deletions cut 0 bases from V and 0 bases from J, with 10 bases between. The CDR3 has 16 residues.

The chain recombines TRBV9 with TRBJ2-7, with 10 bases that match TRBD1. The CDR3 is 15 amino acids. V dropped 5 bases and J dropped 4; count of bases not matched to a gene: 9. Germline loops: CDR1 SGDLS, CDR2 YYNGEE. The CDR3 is CASRSRDRGPYEQYF. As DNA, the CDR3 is TGTGCCAGCAGGTCCCGGGACAGGGGACCTTACGAGCAGTACTTC.

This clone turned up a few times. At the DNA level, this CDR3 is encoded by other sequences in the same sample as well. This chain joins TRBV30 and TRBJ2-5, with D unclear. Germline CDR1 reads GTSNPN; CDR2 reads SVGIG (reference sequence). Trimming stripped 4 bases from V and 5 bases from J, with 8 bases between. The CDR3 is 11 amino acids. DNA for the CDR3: TGTGCCTGGACCAGTAGGGAGACCCAGTACTTC. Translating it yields CAWTSRETQYF.

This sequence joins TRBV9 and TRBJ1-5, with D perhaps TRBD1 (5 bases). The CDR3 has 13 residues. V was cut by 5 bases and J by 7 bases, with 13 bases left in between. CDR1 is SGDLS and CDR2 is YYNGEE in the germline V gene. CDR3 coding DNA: TGTGCCAGCAGTCCTGGGGGGGAACAGCCCCAGCATTTT. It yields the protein CASSPGGEQPQHF. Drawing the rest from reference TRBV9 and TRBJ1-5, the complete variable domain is DSGVTQTPKHLITATGQRVTLRCSPRSGDLSVYWYQQSLDQGLQFLIQYYNGEERAKGNILERFSAQQFPDLHSELNLSSLELGDSALYFCASSPGGEQPQHFGDGTRLSIL.

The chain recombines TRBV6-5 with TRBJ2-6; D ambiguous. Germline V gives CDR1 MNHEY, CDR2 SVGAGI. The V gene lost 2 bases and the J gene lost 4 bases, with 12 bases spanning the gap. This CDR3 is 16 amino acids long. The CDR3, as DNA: TGTGCCAGCAGTTACAGGGCCGTGGGCGGGGCCAACGTCCTGACTTTC. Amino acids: CASSYRAVGGANVLTF.

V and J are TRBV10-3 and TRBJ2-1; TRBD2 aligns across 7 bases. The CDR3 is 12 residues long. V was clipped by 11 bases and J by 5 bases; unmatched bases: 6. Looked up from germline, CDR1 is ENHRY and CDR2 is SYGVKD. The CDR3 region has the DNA TGTGCCGCACGGGGAGGGGACAATGAGCAGTTCTTC. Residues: CAARGGDNEQFF.

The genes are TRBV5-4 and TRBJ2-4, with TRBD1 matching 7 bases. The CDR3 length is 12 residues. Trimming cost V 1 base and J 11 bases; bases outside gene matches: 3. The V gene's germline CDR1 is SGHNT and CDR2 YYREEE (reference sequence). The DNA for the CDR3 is TGTGCCAGCAGCTTGTGGGGACAGTTTCAGTACTTC. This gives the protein CASSLWGQFQYF.

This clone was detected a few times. The CDR3 DNA follows: TGTGCCAGCAGCGGACAGAAACAAGAGACCCAGTACTTC. Its translation: CASSGQKQETQYF. The gene calls are TRBV2 and TRBJ2-5; the D gene is possibly TRBD1 (6 bases). CDR1 is SNHLY and CDR2 is FYNNEI in the germline V gene. This CDR3 is built from 13 residues. V shed 6 bases and J shed 2 bases, with 10 bases lying between them.

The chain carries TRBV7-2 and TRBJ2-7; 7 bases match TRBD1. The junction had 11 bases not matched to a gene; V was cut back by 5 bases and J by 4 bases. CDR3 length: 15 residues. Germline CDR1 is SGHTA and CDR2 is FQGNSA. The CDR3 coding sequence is TGTGCCAGCAGCCCGGTACAGGGGAGATCGTACGAGCAGTACTTC. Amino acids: CASSPVQGRSYEQYF.

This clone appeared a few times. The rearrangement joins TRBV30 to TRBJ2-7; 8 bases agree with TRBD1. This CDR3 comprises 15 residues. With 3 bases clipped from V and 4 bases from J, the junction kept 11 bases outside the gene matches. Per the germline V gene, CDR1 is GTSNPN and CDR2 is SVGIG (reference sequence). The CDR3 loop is CAWRGGTGFVYEQYF. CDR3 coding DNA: TGTGCCTGGAGAGGAGGGACAGGATTTGTTTACGAGCAGTACTTC.

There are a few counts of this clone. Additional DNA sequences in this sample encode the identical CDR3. The CDR3, as DNA: TGTGCCTGGAGTCACCGAAGCAATCAGCCCCAGCATTTT. Its protein is CAWSHRSNQPQHF. The J gene is TRBJ1-5, the V gene TRBV30; unclear D gene. Germline V CDR1 and CDR2: GTSNPN, SVGIG (reference sequence). The V end lost 2 bases, the J end lost 1 base, and 6 bases lay between the germline ends. CDR3 length: 13 amino acids. Drawing the rest from reference TRBV30 and TRBJ1-5, the complete variable domain is SQTIHQWPATLVQPVGSPLSLECTVEGTSNPNLYWYRQAAGRGLQLLFYSVGIGQISSEVPQNLSASRPQDRQFILSSKKLLLSDSGFYLCAWSHRSNQPQHFGDGTRLSIL.

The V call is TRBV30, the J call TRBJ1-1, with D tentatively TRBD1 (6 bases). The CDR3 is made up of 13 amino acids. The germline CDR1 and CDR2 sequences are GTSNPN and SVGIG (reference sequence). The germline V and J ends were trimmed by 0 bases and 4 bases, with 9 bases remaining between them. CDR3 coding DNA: TGTGCCTGGAGTGTAGGCAGGGGCACTGAAGCTTTCTTT. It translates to CAWSVGRGTEAFF.

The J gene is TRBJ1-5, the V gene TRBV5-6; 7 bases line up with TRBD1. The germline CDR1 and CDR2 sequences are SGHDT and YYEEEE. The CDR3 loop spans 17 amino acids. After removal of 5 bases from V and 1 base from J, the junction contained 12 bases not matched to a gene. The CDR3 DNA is TGTGCCAGCAGTATGATGTTCAGGGGGGAGAGCAATCAGCCCCAGCATTTT. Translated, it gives CASSMMFRGESNQPQHF.

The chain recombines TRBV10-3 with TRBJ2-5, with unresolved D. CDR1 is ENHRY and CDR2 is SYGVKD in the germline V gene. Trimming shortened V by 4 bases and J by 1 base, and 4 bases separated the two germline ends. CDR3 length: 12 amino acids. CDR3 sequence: CAISAGQETQYF. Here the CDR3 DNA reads TGTGCCATCAGTGCAGGCCAAGAGACCCAGTACTTC.

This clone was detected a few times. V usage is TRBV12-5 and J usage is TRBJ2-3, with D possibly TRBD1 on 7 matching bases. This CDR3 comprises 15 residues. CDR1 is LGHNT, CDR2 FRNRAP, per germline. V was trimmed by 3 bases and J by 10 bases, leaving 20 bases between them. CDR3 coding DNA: TGTGCTAGTGGTTTAACTCGGGAGACCGGGACAGCGCAGTATTTT. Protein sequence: CASGLTRETGTAQYF.